This T cell receptor (beta chain) was observed in a study of blood T cell repertoires in COVID-19. On the study more broadly: COVID-19 samples from acute and convalescent phases originated in the United States, Italy and Spain.

CDR1 is SGHNT and CDR2 is YYREEE in the germline V gene (reference sequence). This CDR3 is 17 amino acids long. V lost 4 bases and J lost 4, with 22 bases in between. Clones were sequenced by immunoSEQ multiplex PCR, and TCRdb holds only the in-frame ones, with some missing. The table lists roughly 200,000 clones, approximately 85% of them singletons. Sequencing was done on a sample of peripheral blood. The sequence derives from an older woman with acute or convalescent COVID-19. The rearrangement uses TRBV5-4 and TRBJ2-3, with a tentative D call TRBD2 (6 bases). CDR3 coding DNA: TGTGCCAGCAGCCCAGGAGGGGCTAGCGCCCAGGCAGATACGCAGTATTTT. Translated: CASSPGGASAQADTQYF.